The entry below gives a single T cell receptor (beta chain) sequence along with its context. Trimming shortened V by 2 bases and J by 2 bases, and 9 bases separated the two germline ends. CDR3 size: 14 residues. Germline V gene sequence: CDR1 SGHDN, CDR2 FVKESK. This sample stems from a study of blood T cell repertoires in COVID-19. The wider study: Some COVID-19 samples were acute and others convalescent; all came from the United States, Italy and Spain.

Using immunoSEQ multiplex PCR, the repertoire was profiled, and TCRdb retains in-frame clones only, with some absent. Of approximately 320,000 clones in the sample, approximately 89% were seen once. The sample was peripheral blood. The rearrangement links TRBV14 to TRBJ2-5, with D possibly being TRBD2 (6 bases). The sequence came from a woman between 25 and 40 years old with COVID-19, enrolled during active disease. The CDR3 DNA is TGTGCCAGCAGCCAATATGGGGGGCAAGAGACCCAGTACTTC. It is translated as CASSQYGGQETQYF.